The present T cell receptor beta chain was sequenced within a study of shared clonotypes between healthy human individuals. V was cut by 2 bases and J by 8 bases, with 12 bases left in between. The CDR3 runs to 13 residues. The germline CDR1 and CDR2 sequences are LNHDA and SQIVND (reference sequence). Sequenced by immunoSEQ multiplex PCR; TCRdb stores in-frame clones only, minus some. The table lists approximately 980,000 clones, about three quarters of them singletons. The receptor was derived from a young man in good health. The sample comprised memory CD4+ T cells sorted from blood. Indicated subset: CD45RA-negative fraction. The V and J genes are TRBV19 and TRBJ1-1; D might be TRBD1 (6 bases). The CDR3 loop reads CASSISGAREAFF. Here the CDR3 DNA reads TGTGCCAGTAGTATATCAGGGGCGAGGGAAGCTTTCTTT.